A single sample is the source of the 19 T cell receptor beta chains below, sequenced in a study of spatial heterogeneity in lung cancer. The time point denotes: sample taken at primary tumor resection. Unsorted whole RNA of tumor, nontumor lung or frozen PBMC was sequenced. TCRdb analysed the 5' RACE reads with MiXCR anew, one entry per CDR3 protein. The sample lists about 12,000 distinct CDR3 sequences, approximately 15% occurring once. Sequencing used PBMCs, obtained at surgery. These receptors were obtained from a male donor with early-stage non-small cell lung cancer.

This clonotype has just a few counts. The rearrangement uses TRBV13 and TRBJ2-1; weak D call: TRBD1 (5 bases). There are 13 residues in the CDR3. With 3 bases removed from V and 4 bases from J, the gap between germline ends came to 7 bases. In germline, CDR1 is PRHDT, CDR2 FYEKMQ (reference sequence). CDR3 region: CASSFTGYNEQFF. In DNA form, the CDR3 reads TGTGCCAGCAGCTTTACAGGATACAATGAGCAGTTCTTC.

This clonotype was counted between two and nine times. V gene TRBV5-1 combines with J gene TRBJ1-4; 9 nucleotides line up with TRBD1. The junction had 13 bases not matched to a gene; V was cut back by 4 bases and J by 6 bases. This CDR3 is 17 amino acids long. Per germline, CDR1 SGHRS and CDR2 YFSETQ. The CDR3 DNA is TGCGCCAGCAGCCGGCTCCTCTCACAGGGGGCGTATGAAAAACTGTTTTTT. This encodes CASSRLLSQGAYEKLFF. Together with reference TRBV5-1 and TRBJ1-4, the CDR3 gives the full variable domain: KAGVTQTPRYLIKTRGQQVTLSCSPISGHRSVSWYQQTPGQGLQFLFEYFSETQRNKGNFPGRFSGRQFSNSRSEMNVSTLELGDSALYLCASSRLLSQGAYEKLFFGSGTQLSVL.

The V gene is TRBV4-3, the J gene TRBJ1-1; TRBD1 agrees at 10 bases. J gave up 4 bases and V 2 bases, and 4 bases lay outside the gene matches. This CDR3 region has 15 residues. Germline CDR1 LGHNA, CDR2 YSLEER. This CDR3 is CASSQLTGGGTEAFF. The CDR3 DNA reads TGCGCCAGCAGCCAATTGACAGGGGGCGGCACTGAAGCTTTCTTT.

The table lists this clonotype with a few counts. The chain couples TRBV20-1 to TRBJ1-1; unclear D gene. CDR1 is DFQATT, CDR2 SNEGSKA, per germline (reference sequence). The CDR3 extends over 13 amino acids. V was cut by 0 bases and J by 0 bases, with 5 bases left in between. The CDR3 DNA reads as TGCAGTGCTAGAGATCTTATGAACACTGAAGCTTTCTTT. Amino acids: CSARDLMNTEAFF.

The table lists this clonotype with many counts. The V call is TRBV29-1, the J call TRBJ2-3, with D possibly being TRBD2 (6 bases). V dropped 5 bases and J dropped 0 bases, with 12 bases sitting between them. This CDR3 is 14 amino acids long. Germline CDR1 is SQVTM and CDR2 is ANQGSEA. The CDR3 is CSVQGLSSTDTQYF. CDR3 nucleotides: TGCAGCGTTCAAGGACTATCCAGCACAGATACGCAGTATTTT.

The J gene is TRBJ1-1, the V gene TRBV7-9, with D unclear. Germline assignment: CDR1 SEHNR and CDR2 FQNEAQ (reference sequence). Trimming removed 5 bases at V and 3 bases at J, with 13 bases between. This CDR3 is built from 14 residues. CDR3 DNA: TGTGCCAGCAGCGTCGGGCCCTTGGACACTGAAGCTTTCTTT. Translating gives CASSVGPLDTEAFF.

In this sample, this clonotype turned up many times. V gene TRBV27 combines with J gene TRBJ2-7; maybe TRBD1 (5 bases). This CDR3 contains 13 residues. V lost 7 bases and J 5 bases, leaving 15 bases between the germline ends. Germline lookup yields CDR1 MNHEY and CDR2 SMNVEV (reference sequence). CDR3 coding DNA: TGTGCCAGCAAGGGGCCCTCCCCCGACGAGCAGTACTTC. It is translated as CASKGPSPDEQYF.

The chain joins TRBV7-2 to TRBJ2-5; the match to TRBD1 covers 12 bases. Per the germline V gene, CDR1 is SGHTA and CDR2 is FQGNSA. The V and J ends lost 1 base and 1 base, in that order; junction bases with no gene match: 4. The CDR3 loop spans 17 amino acids. The CDR3 nucleotides are TGTGCCAGCAGCTTAGTCGGGACAGGGGGCCCCCAAGAGACCCAGTACTTC. Its protein is CASSLVGTGGPQETQYF.

This clonotype was detected ten times or more. This chain uses TRBV7-2 with TRBJ2-3, with 12 bases matching TRBD2. CDR3 length: 17 residues. Germline lookup yields CDR1 SGHTA and CDR2 FQGNSA. Unmatched junction bases numbered 6, after V lost 5 bases and J lost 0 bases. This chain's CDR3 is CASSPRGLAGSTDTQYF. As DNA, the CDR3 is TGTGCCAGCAGCCCCCGGGGACTAGCGGGCAGCACAGATACGCAGTATTTT.

The chain carries TRBV6-2 or TRBV6-3 and TRBJ1-1; D not certain. The germline V and J ends were trimmed by 4 bases and 4 bases, with 16 bases remaining between them. Germline CDR1 reads MNHEY; CDR2 reads SVGEGT. CDR3 length equals 15 residues. This CDR3 reads CASSSTQIRSTEAFF. The CDR3 nucleotides are TGTGCCAGCAGTTCAACCCAAATACGGAGCACTGAAGCTTTCTTT.

The chain uses TRBV7-9 and TRBJ1-2; the D is unclear. Germline CDR1 SEHNR, CDR2 FQNEAQ (reference sequence). Trimming took off 4 bases at V and 5 bases at J, with 5 bases between the two ends. There are 11 residues in the CDR3. The CDR3 loop is CASSWAYGYTF. The CDR3 nucleotides are TGTGCCAGCAGCTGGGCTTATGGCTACACCTTC.

This clonotype was counted ten times or more. The V gene is TRBV4-1, the J gene TRBJ2-7; D is tentatively TRBD1 or TRBD2 (5 bases each). Trimming cost V 1 base and J 4 bases, with 14 bases left between them. Germline-derived CDR1 and CDR2 are MGHRA and YSYEKL. The CDR3 has 15 amino acids. CDR3 nucleotide sequence: TGCGCCAGCAGCCAAGGGCAGGGAGAGGGGTACGAGCAGTACTTC. Encoded protein: CASSQGQGEGYEQYF.

This clonotype was observed at least ten times. This sequence joins TRBV29-1 and TRBJ2-5; D not resolved. Trimming took 5 bases from V and 5 from J, leaving 6 bases between them. Looked up from germline, CDR1 is SQVTM and CDR2 is ANQGSEA. The CDR3 has 10 amino acids. The CDR3 sequence: CSVRSETQYF. The DNA for the CDR3 is TGCAGCGTTCGGTCGGAGACCCAGTACTTC.

This clonotype was detected many times. This sequence joins TRBV5-8 and TRBJ2-1, with a tentative D call TRBD1 (5 bases). V lost 2 bases to trimming and J lost 10 bases, with 10 bases between them. The CDR3 spans 12 residues. Germline V gene sequence: CDR1 SGHTS, CDR2 YDEGEE. CDR3 DNA: TGTGCCAGCAGCTTTAGACAGCCCGAGCAGTTCTTC. Amino acids: CASSFRQPEQFF.

V is TRBV5-1 and J is TRBJ1-2, with 11 positions matching TRBD1. The CDR3 spans 14 residues. J was trimmed by 7 bases and V by 3 bases; bases with no gene match: 5. Germline V gene lookup returns CDR1 SGHRS and CDR2 YFSETQ. CDR3 sequence (DNA): TGCGCCAGCAGCTCGGACAGGGGGCAAAGTGGCTACACCTTC. Translated: CASSSDRGQSGYTF.

This clonotype has at least ten counts. V and J are TRBV4-3 and TRBJ1-3; D is perhaps TRBD1 (6 bases). The V end was cut by 0 bases, the J end by 3 bases, with 12 bases between. Germline V gene lookup returns CDR1 LGHNA and CDR2 YSLEER. This CDR3 has 16 amino acids. This CDR3 reads CASSQETGLDGNTIYF. CDR3 coding DNA: TGCGCCAGCAGCCAAGAGACAGGACTTGATGGAAACACCATATATTTT.

In the case of this clonotype: The final CDR3 position lacks the conserved phenylalanine or tryptophan, pointing to a likely read error. The chain links TRBV5-1 to TRBJ2-3, with unresolved D. Trimming removed 0 bases from V and 1 base from J, with 6 bases in between. The CDR3 is made up of 14 amino acids. Per the germline V gene, CDR1 is SGHRS and CDR2 is YFSETQ. The DNA for the CDR3 is TGCGCCAGCAGCTTGGACCAGGGCACAGATACGCAGTATTTA. Amino acids: CASSLDQGTDTQYL.

This clonotype was seen at least ten times. The genes are TRBV7-2 and TRBJ2-3, with D possibly TRBD1 on 5 matching bases. The CDR3 covers 16 residues. Per the germline V gene, CDR1 is SGHTA and CDR2 is FQGNSA. Trimming pared 2 bases from V and 6 bases from J, leaving 18 bases between. CDR3 region: CASSLSPLTALDTQYF. For the CDR3, the DNA is TGTGCCAGCAGCTTATCCCCCCTGACAGCTTTGGATACGCAGTATTTT.

Ten or more counts support this clonotype. The gene calls are TRBV20-1 and TRBJ2-3; the match to TRBD2 covers 8 bases. The ends lost 3 bases at V and 2 bases at J; junction bases unmatched: 7. The CDR3 consists of 15 residues. CDR1 is DFQATT, CDR2 SNEGSKA, per germline (reference sequence). The CDR3, as DNA: TGCAGTGCTAGTAGATCTAGCGGGCTCACAGATACGCAGTATTTT. Translating gives CSASRSSGLTDTQYF.